A single sample is the source of the 31 T cell receptor beta chains below, sequenced in a study of blood T cell repertoires in COVID-19 (dated by TCRdb to between 2020 and 2021). Library prep was done by the immunoSEQ multiplex PCR assay. TCRdb obtained this table from immuneACCESS and retained in-frame rearrangements with V and J assigned. These tables miss some clones; where compared with another copy, unresolved V genes account for less than half of the shortfall, and the remainder is unexplained. A total of 250,000 to 300,000 clones appear in this sample, nearly 90% of them only once. Approximately 1% of the sample belongs to the ten largest clones. Input material: PBMCs or T cells enriched from blood (not recorded which). The receptors were gathered from a woman aged 25 to 45 who had recovered from COVID-19.

The V gene is TRBV5-1, the J gene TRBJ1-1; no firm D call. This CDR3 is built from 14 residues. Germline CDR1 reads SGHRS; CDR2 reads YFSETQ. V was pared by 3 bases and J by 1 base, with 10 bases between. CDR3 DNA: TGCGCCAGCAGCTCCTCAGTTTCGAACACTGAAGCTTTCTTT. It yields the protein CASSSSVSNTEAFF.

V gene TRBV11-3 combines with J gene TRBJ1-4; D is possibly TRBD1 (5 bases). This CDR3 has 14 residues. Looked up from germline, CDR1 is SGHNT and CDR2 is YENEEA. Trimming took 6 bases from V and 7 from J, leaving 15 bases between them. This chain's CDR3 is CASSPDSQIEKLFF. The CDR3 DNA reads TGTGCCAGCAGTCCCGACAGCCAAATTGAAAAACTGTTTTTT. Drawing the rest from reference TRBV11-3 and TRBJ1-4, the complete variable domain is EAGVVQSPRYKIIEKKQPVAFWCNPISGHNTLYWYLQNLGQGPELLIRYENEEAVDDSQLPKDRFSAERLKGVDSTLKIQPAELGDSAVYLCASSPDSQIEKLFFGSGTQLSVL.

V is TRBV2 and J is TRBJ1-1; D not certain. The CDR3 spans 18 residues. Per the germline V gene, CDR1 is SNHLY and CDR2 is FYNNEI. Between the trimmed V and J ends, which lost 7 bases and 1 base, there was a span of 25 bases. The CDR3 reads CASTQLAGSSEGNTEAFF. The CDR3 DNA reads as TGTGCCAGCACCCAGCTGGCCGGATCCAGCGAGGGGAACACTGAAGCTTTCTTT. The variable domain in full, completed from reference TRBV2 and TRBJ1-1, reads EPEVTQTPSHQVTQMGQEVILRCVPISNHLYFYWYRQILGQKVEFLVSFYNNEISEKSEIFDDQFSVERPDGSNFTLKIRSTKLEDSAMYFCASTQLAGSSEGNTEAFFGQGTRLTVV.

The chain couples TRBV27 to TRBJ1-5; 7 nucleotides align to TRBD1. The length of the CDR3 is 16 residues. The V and J ends lost 5 bases and 3 bases, in that order; junction bases with no gene match: 10. The V gene's germline CDR1 is MNHEY and CDR2 SMNVEV (reference sequence). CDR3 sequence reads: CASSQRAGTDNQPQHF. In DNA form, the CDR3 reads TGTGCCAGCAGTCAACGGGCCGGGACAGACAATCAGCCCCAGCATTTT.

The rearrangement joins TRBV5-4 to TRBJ2-7, with 8 bases fitting TRBD1. The CDR3 has 14 amino acids. V lost 4 bases to trimming and J lost 4 bases; unmatched junction nucleotides: 7. Germline CDR1 is SGHNT and CDR2 is YYREEE (reference sequence). The CDR3 region has the DNA TGTGCCAGCAGCAGTTCAGGGGGCAAGTACGAGCAGTACTTC. Its translation is CASSSSGGKYEQYF.

CDR3 nucleotide sequence: TGTGCCAGCAGAGGACAGGGGGCTTATCAGCCCCAGCATTTT. As protein: CASRGQGAYQPQHF. This chain links TRBV6-5 with TRBJ1-5, with 11 bases matching TRBD1. CDR1 and CDR2 (germline): MNHEY, SVGAGI. Unmatched junction bases numbered 3, after V lost 6 bases and J lost 5 bases. The CDR3 spans 14 residues.

V and J are TRBV5-8 and TRBJ1-5, with D unclear. The CDR3 runs 13 residues. Trimming left V 4 bases short and J 2 bases short, with 7 bases between. Germline lookup yields CDR1 SGHTS and CDR2 YDEGEE. CDR3 sequence reads: CASSSQGNQPQHF. Written as DNA, the CDR3 is TGTGCCAGCAGCAGCCAGGGCAATCAGCCCCAGCATTTT.

CDR3 region: CASTKTAGTRFIGQYF. CDR3 sequence (DNA): TGTGCCAGCACCAAGACGGCCGGGACTAGATTTATCGGGCAGTACTTC. The rearrangement uses TRBV27 and TRBJ2-7; TRBD2 agrees at 8 bases. V gave up 7 bases and J gave up 9 bases; unmatched junction bases: 20. Germline V CDR1 and CDR2: MNHEY, SMNVEV (reference sequence). The CDR3 has 16 amino acids.

The J gene is TRBJ1-5, the V gene TRBV9; D uncertain. Germline CDR1 and CDR2: SGDLS and YYNGEE. This CDR3 contains 14 residues. V lost 0 bases and J 3 bases, leaving 7 bases between the germline ends. CDR3 protein: CASSVGADNQPQHF. In nucleotides, the CDR3 is TGTGCCAGCAGCGTAGGGGCAGACAATCAGCCCCAGCATTTT.

The chain uses TRBV28 and TRBJ1-4, with D possibly matching TRBD1 (5 bases). The ends were cut back, 6 bases at V and 6 bases at J, with 20 bases in the middle. CDR1 and CDR2 (germline): MDHEN, SYDVKM. This CDR3 is 16 amino acids long. The CDR3 here is CASSRTLEGIYEKLFF. As DNA, the CDR3 is TGTGCCAGCAGCCGAACCTTGGAGGGGATTTATGAAAAACTGTTTTTT.

The rearrangement links TRBV7-8 to TRBJ1-6; D is undetermined. This CDR3 is built from 16 residues. In germline, CDR1 is SGHVS, CDR2 FQNEAQ. V was trimmed by 4 bases and J by 8 bases, leaving 18 bases between them. DNA for the CDR3: TGTGCCAGCAGCTCGAGAGGGCGGACCAGCTATTCACCCCTCCACTTT. Protein sequence: CASSSRGRTSYSPLHF.

This chain connects TRBV5-1 to TRBJ2-1; 9 positions match TRBD1. After removal of 2 bases from V and 10 bases from J, the junction contained 4 bases not matched to a gene. Per germline, CDR1 SGHRS and CDR2 YFSETQ. CDR3 size: 13 residues. The CDR3 loop is CASSFYGTGEQFF. The CDR3 region has the DNA TGCGCCAGCAGCTTTTATGGGACAGGGGAGCAGTTCTTC.

The gene calls are TRBV9 and TRBJ2-1; 8 bases line up with TRBD2. Germline loops: CDR1 SGDLS, CDR2 YYNGEE. V trimming: 3 bases; J trimming: 0 bases; junction bases outside the gene matches: 2. This CDR3 spans 15 amino acids. DNA of the CDR3: TGTGCCAGCAGCGCCAGCGGGGGCTCCTACAATGAGCAGTTCTTC. Protein: CASSASGGSYNEQFF.

The V gene is TRBV2, the J gene TRBJ1-5, with 9 bases identical to TRBD1. V lost 3 bases, J lost 9 bases, and 9 bases stayed unmatched. The CDR3 runs 15 residues. Looked up from germline, CDR1 is SNHLY and CDR2 is FYNNEI. The CDR3 here is CASSELQGALGPQHF. The CDR3 bases are TGTGCCAGCAGTGAGTTACAGGGGGCGCTTGGGCCCCAGCATTTT.

This chain uses TRBV5-1 with TRBJ1-1, with 8 bases lining up with TRBD1. The V and J ends lost 2 bases and 7 bases, in that order; junction bases with no gene match: 22. CDR3 length: 19 residues. CDR1 and CDR2 (germline): SGHRS, YFSETQ. DNA for the CDR3: TGCGCCAGCAGCTTAAGGGGACAGGTTAATAGTGGTAGGATACTTGAAGCTTTCTTT. Its translation is CASSLRGQVNSGRILEAFF.

This clone occurred once. At the DNA level, this CDR3 is encoded by other sequences in the same sample as well. J is TRBJ2-7 and V is TRBV9, with unresolved D. Germline values: CDR1 SGDLS, CDR2 YYNGEE. V lost 3 bases and J 4 bases, leaving 5 bases between the germline ends. The CDR3 loop spans 11 amino acids. CDR3 sequence: CASSAGYEQYF. The CDR3 coding sequence is TGTGCCAGCAGCGCAGGTTACGAGCAGTACTTC.

Ten or more counts support this clone. The J gene is TRBJ2-5, the V gene TRBV15; D possibly corresponds to TRBD2 (5 bases). V was clipped by 9 bases and J by 3 bases, with 20 bases between them. CDR1 is LNHNV and CDR2 is YYDKDF in the germline V gene (reference sequence). This CDR3 is built from 15 residues. CDR3 amino acids: CATSVAGGMEETQYF. In DNA form, the CDR3 reads TGTGCCACTTCGGTGGCGGGTGGGATGGAAGAGACCCAGTACTTC. The full variable domain, rest sourced from reference TRBV15 and TRBJ2-5, is DAMVIQNPRYQVTQFGKPVTLSCSQTLNHNVMYWYQQKSSQAPKLLFHYYDKDFNNEADTPDNFQSRRPNTSFCFLDIRSPGLGDTAMYLCATSVAGGMEETQYFGPGTRLLVL.

A few counts support this clone. This chain joins TRBV28 and TRBJ1-4; 7 bases match TRBD1. Per germline, CDR1 MDHEN and CDR2 SYDVKM. CDR3 length: 13 amino acids. Unmatched junction bases numbered 11, after V lost 11 bases and J lost 8 bases. CDR3 nucleotide sequence: TGTGCCGTAACAGGGGCCCCCCTCGAAAAACTGTTTTTT. This encodes CAVTGAPLEKLFF.

This clone was picked up a small number of times. The CDR3 sequence is CASSLNRAHGYTF. CDR3 bases: TGCGCCAGCAGCTTGAACAGGGCCCATGGCTACACCTTC. The chain is built from TRBV5-1 and TRBJ1-2, with D tentatively TRBD1 (6 bases). The V end was cut by 1 base, the J end by 6 bases, with 10 bases between. The CDR3 sequence is 13 residues long. Germline CDR1 SGHRS, CDR2 YFSETQ.

CDR3 protein: CASSYSHGTPRWEQYF. The CDR3 DNA reads TGTGCCAGCAGTTACTCGCACGGGACACCCCGCTGGGAGCAGTACTTC. This sequence joins TRBV6-2 or TRBV6-3 and TRBJ2-7; tentative D call: TRBD1 (6 bases). The germline V gene has CDR1 MNHEY and CDR2 SVGEGT. The V gene lost 0 bases and the J gene lost 7 bases, with 19 bases spanning the gap. This CDR3 spans 16 amino acids.

Notes on this clone: Other DNA sequences in the same sample also yield this CDR3. This chain joins TRBV13 and TRBJ1-1; the match to TRBD1 covers 7 bases. Germline CDR1 reads PRHDT; CDR2 reads FYEKMQ (reference sequence). This CDR3 region has 13 residues. V lost 6 bases to trimming and J lost 11 bases; unmatched junction nucleotides: 12. The chain's CDR3 is CASRSFNRGWAFF. The CDR3 nucleotides are TGTGCCAGCAGGTCGTTTAACAGGGGATGGGCTTTCTTT. The full variable domain, completed using reference TRBV13 and TRBJ1-1, is AAGVIQSPRHLIKEKRETATLKCYPIPRHDTVYWYQQGPGQDPQFLISFYEKMQSDKGSIPDRFSAQQFSDYHSELNMSSLELGDSALYFCASRSFNRGWAFFGQGTRLTVV.

This clone is a singleton in its sample. This chain joins TRBV27 and TRBJ1-4; D is possibly TRBD1 (5 bases). Deletions cut 4 bases from V and 6 bases from J, with 18 bases between. The CDR3 covers 16 residues. Germline V CDR1 and CDR2: MNHEY, SMNVEV (reference sequence). The CDR3 loop reads CASSSGPGTLYEKLFF. DNA for the CDR3: TGTGCCAGCAGTTCCGGGCCAGGGACTCTATATGAAAAACTGTTTTTT.

In its sample, this clone was seen once. The chain recombines TRBV2 with TRBJ2-7; TRBD2 might be the D (6 bases). V shed 6 bases and J shed 2 bases, with 8 bases lying between them. This CDR3 region has 12 residues. Germline V gene sequence: CDR1 SNHLY, CDR2 FYNNEI. DNA of the CDR3: TGTGCCAGCAGGCCGGGGGCCTACGAGCAGTACTTC. Its translation is CASRPGAYEQYF.

CDR3 in DNA: TGTGCCAGCAGCTTATCCAGGCCAGCTAACTATGGCTACACCTTC. This sequence encodes CASSLSRPANYGYTF. J is TRBJ1-2 and V is TRBV11-2; no clear D gene. This CDR3 is built from 15 residues. With 2 bases removed from V and 0 bases from J, the gap between germline ends came to 10 bases. CDR1 is SGHAT and CDR2 is FQNNGV in the germline V gene.

The chain carries TRBV5-5 and TRBJ1-2, with TRBD1 identical over 7 bases. The V and J ends lost 4 bases and 3 bases, in that order; junction bases with no gene match: 6. The CDR3 has 14 residues. Germline V gene lookup returns CDR1 SGHKS and CDR2 YYEKEE (reference sequence). Written as DNA, the CDR3 is TGTGCCAGCAGCCAGAACAGGGGAGACTATGGCTACACCTTC. Translation: CASSQNRGDYGYTF.

V usage is TRBV12-3 or TRBV12-4 and J usage is TRBJ1-1; D remains unclear. V was pared by 3 bases and J by 2 bases, with 4 bases between. This CDR3 has 12 amino acids. DNA of the CDR3: TGTGCCAGCAGTTTTAGAAACACTGAAGCTTTCTTT. Its translation is CASSFRNTEAFF.

This rearrangement joins TRBV24-1 to TRBJ2-3; 10 bases line up with TRBD1. Unmatched junction bases numbered 3, after V lost 10 bases and J lost 3 bases. Germline V CDR1 and CDR2: KGHDR, SFDVKD. The CDR3 contains 13 residues. The CDR3 protein is CATRTGGTDTQYF. CDR3 bases: TGTGCCACAAGGACAGGGGGAACAGATACGCAGTATTTT.

This clone was found once. CDR3 sequence reads: CASSLATGSSYNSPLHF. DNA of the CDR3: TGTGCCAGCAGCTTGGCGACGGGAAGCTCCTATAATTCACCCCTCCACTTT. The chain couples TRBV5-6 to TRBJ1-6; D ambiguous. Per germline, CDR1 SGHDT and CDR2 YYEEEE. V shed 0 bases and J shed 0 bases, with 10 bases lying between them. There are 17 residues in the CDR3.

The chain has TRBV5-1 and TRBJ2-2; TRBD2 aligns across 8 bases. The CDR3 runs to 16 residues. CDR1 and CDR2 from the germline V gene are SGHRS and YFSETQ. J was trimmed by 6 bases and V by 0 bases; bases with no gene match: 7. CDR3 nucleotides: TGCGCCAGCAGCTTGGACGGGAGGGCGCCTGCCGGGGAGCTGTTTTTT. As protein: CASSLDGRAPAGELFF.

The gene calls are TRBV6-2 or TRBV6-3 and TRBJ2-2, with a weak D call TRBD2 (6 bases). The CDR3 runs to 13 residues. CDR1 is MNHEY and CDR2 is SVGEGT in the germline V gene. The V end was cut by 4 bases, the J end by 4 bases, with 7 bases between. The DNA of the CDR3 is TGTGCCAGCAGTTCGGGGGTCACCGGGGAGCTGTTTTTT. Translated: CASSSGVTGELFF.

This clone appeared once. Different DNA sequences within this sample yield the same CDR3. The rearrangement uses TRBV29-1 and TRBJ2-7; 10 bases are a match to TRBD2. The CDR3 is made up of 12 amino acids. Germline V gives CDR1 SQVTM, CDR2 ANQGSEA. V trimming: 4 bases; J trimming: 4 bases; junction bases outside the gene matches: 1. The DNA for the CDR3 is TGCAGCGTTGGGACTAGCGGTTACGAGCAGTACTTC. Amino acid sequence: CSVGTSGYEQYF.